The rows below give T cell receptor beta chains drawn from one sample of a study of cytomegalovirus exposure and HLA in healthy donors. TCRdb keeps only in-frame clones here, not all; method: immunoSEQ multiplex PCR. The sample carries over 200,000 clones, about 85% recorded once. The specimen sequenced was PBMCs. The receptor set was obtained from a human donor in good health. Both conserved end residues are part of each CDR3. A D gene is named only where the DNA matches it firmly.

NA,TRBJ2-7,TRBV19,CASIARGATYEQYF,TGTGCCAGTATTGCCCGCGGGGCCACCTACGAGCAGTACTTC
NA,TRBJ1-1,TRBV2,CASVRERDTEAFF,TGTGCCAGCGTCAGGGAACGGGACACTGAAGCTTTCTTT
NA,TRBJ2-5,TRBV7-9,CSSSLGVTETQYF,TGTTCCAGCAGCTTAGGCGTTACGGAGACCCAGTACTTC
TRBD2,TRBJ2-1,TRBV7-2,CASSFLAPSLLATNEQFF,TGTGCCAGCAGCTTCCTGGCTCCTTCATTACTAGCGACCAATGAGCAGTTCTTC
TRBD2,TRBJ2-1,TRBV6-1,CASSENLLAPNNEQFF,TGTGCCAGCAGTGAAAACCTACTAGCGCCGAACAATGAGCAGTTCTTC
NA,TRBJ1-3,TRBV2,CASSDQGAGNTIYF,TGTGCCAGCAGTGACCAGGGTGCTGGAAACACCATATATTTT
TRBD1,TRBJ2-6,TRBV7-3,CASSPRQGAGANVLTF,TGTGCCAGCAGCCCTCGACAGGGAGCTGGGGCCAACGTCCTGACTTTC
TRBD1,TRBJ1-2,TRBV28,CASSFRDRVDGYTF,TGTGCCAGCAGTTTCCGGGACAGGGTGGATGGCTACACCTTC
NA,TRBJ1-3,TRBV11-3,CASSLGGDTEFSGNTIYF,TGTGCCAGCAGCTTAGGTGGGGACACGGAATTCTCTGGAAACACCATATATTTT
NA,TRBJ1-5,TRBV6-1,CASRPGHLSNQPQHF,TGTGCCAGCAGGCCGGGACACCTCAGCAATCAGCCCCAGCATTTT